This T cell receptor beta chain was documented in a study of cytomegalovirus exposure and HLA in healthy donors. Notes on the study in general: In a later analysis, an Asian-associated ancestry cluster reportedly showed fewer N-insertions than the roughly 730-donor mean. Among CMV-associated TCR beta chains, most appeared HLA-restricted in a later analysis. Across HLA loci, a later analysis found differing TCR association rates, with DRB1 most and HLA-C fewest.

About this clone: Its antigen is unidentified.

The V and J ends lost 1 base and 7 bases, in that order; junction bases with no gene match: 10. Per the germline V gene, CDR1 is MGHRA and CDR2 is YSYEKL. This CDR3 is built from 15 residues. Primers for the PCR totalled 60 Vbeta and 13 Jbeta. In the original processing: Some 10 million of tens of millions of unique TCR beta chains were shared, per a later count. Profiled with immunoSEQ multiplex PCR; TCRdb holds only in-frame clones, not every one. Clonal size and the V and J genes are those of that table, whereas D and trimming came from the DNA. This table holds almost 45,000 clones. The receptor comes from a male donor in good health and CMV-seronegative. The J gene is TRBJ2-7, the V gene TRBV4-1, with 7 nucleotides matching TRBD2. Sample: PBMCs. In DNA form, the CDR3 reads TGCGCCAGCAGCCAAGCCCAGCGGGGATTCGTGGAGCAGTACTTC. Protein product: CASSQAQRGFVEQYF.